This note documents a single TCR beta chain sequence. The antigen is not known. PCR involved 60 Vbeta and 13 Jbeta primers. TCRdb's table, derived via immunoSEQ multiplex PCR, lists solely in-frame clones and lacks some. This sample has fewer than 120,000 clones; more than 70% occur once, and the top ten carry 2.5% to 3%. V lost 0 bases to trimming and J lost 7 bases; unmatched junction nucleotides: 9. CDR1 and CDR2 (germline): MNHEY, SVGAGI. The CDR3 runs to 16 residues. These data originate in a study of cytomegalovirus exposure and HLA in healthy donors. About the study: The roughly 120 million unique TCR beta sequences, from around 200 million T cells, were found by an earlier analysis.

General study points: Roughly uniform sequencing depth across donors was assumed, possibly incorrectly. Analyzed later, most CMV-associated TCR beta chains appeared HLA-restricted. The study designated 150 or so TCR beta chains cytomegalovirus-associated.

The chain is built from TRBV6-5 and TRBJ2-5; 9 bases align to TRBD2. Material for sequencing was PBMCs. This receptor was obtained from a woman in her sixties or seventies in good health and CMV-seropositive. The CDR3 bases are TGTGCCAGCAGTTACTCAGGCGGGAGGGCTTTCGGGACCCAGTACTTC. Its protein product is CASSYSGGRAFGTQYF.